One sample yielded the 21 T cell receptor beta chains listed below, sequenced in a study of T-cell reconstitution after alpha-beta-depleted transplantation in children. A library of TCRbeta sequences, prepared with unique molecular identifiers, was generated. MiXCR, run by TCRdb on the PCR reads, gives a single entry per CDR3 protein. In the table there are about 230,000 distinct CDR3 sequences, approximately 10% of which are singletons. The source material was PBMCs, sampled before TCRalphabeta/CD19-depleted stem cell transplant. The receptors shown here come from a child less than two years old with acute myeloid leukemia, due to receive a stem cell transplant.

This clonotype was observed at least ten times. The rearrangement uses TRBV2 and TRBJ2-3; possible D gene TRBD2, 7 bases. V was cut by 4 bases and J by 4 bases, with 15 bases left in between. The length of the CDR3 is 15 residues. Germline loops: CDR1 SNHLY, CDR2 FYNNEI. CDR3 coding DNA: TGTGCCAGCAGTGCCTGGCCGGGGGGCTCAGATACGCAGTATTTT. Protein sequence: CASSAWPGGSDTQYF.

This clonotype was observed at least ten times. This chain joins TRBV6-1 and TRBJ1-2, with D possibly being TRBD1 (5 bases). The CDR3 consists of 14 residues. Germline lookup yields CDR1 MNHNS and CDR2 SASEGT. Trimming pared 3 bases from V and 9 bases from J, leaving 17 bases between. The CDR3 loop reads CASSDVGAVFSYTF. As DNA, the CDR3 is TGTGCCAGCAGTGATGTCGGGGCAGTTTTTAGCTACACCTTC.

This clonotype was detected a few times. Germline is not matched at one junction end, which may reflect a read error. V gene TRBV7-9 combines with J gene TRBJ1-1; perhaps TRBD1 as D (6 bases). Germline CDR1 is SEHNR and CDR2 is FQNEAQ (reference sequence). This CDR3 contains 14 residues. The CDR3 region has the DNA TGTGTCAGCAGCTTACAAACAGGGAGCTCTGAAGCTTTCTTT. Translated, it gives CVSSLQTGSSEAFF.

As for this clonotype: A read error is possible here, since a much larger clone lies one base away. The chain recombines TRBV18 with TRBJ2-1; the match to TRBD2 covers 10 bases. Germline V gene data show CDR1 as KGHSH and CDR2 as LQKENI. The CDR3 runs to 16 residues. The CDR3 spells CPSSPFTSGTNNEQFF. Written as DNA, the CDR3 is TGTCCCAGCTCACCTTTCACTAGCGGGACCAACAATGAGCAGTTCTTC.

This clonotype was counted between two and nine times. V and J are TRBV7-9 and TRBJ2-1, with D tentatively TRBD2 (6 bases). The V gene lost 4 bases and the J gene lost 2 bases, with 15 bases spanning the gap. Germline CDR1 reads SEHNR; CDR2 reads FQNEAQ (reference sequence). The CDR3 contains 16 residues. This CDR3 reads CASSSSGLNTYNEQFF. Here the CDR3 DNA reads TGTGCCAGCAGCTCCTCCGGACTAAACACCTACAATGAGCAGTTCTTC.

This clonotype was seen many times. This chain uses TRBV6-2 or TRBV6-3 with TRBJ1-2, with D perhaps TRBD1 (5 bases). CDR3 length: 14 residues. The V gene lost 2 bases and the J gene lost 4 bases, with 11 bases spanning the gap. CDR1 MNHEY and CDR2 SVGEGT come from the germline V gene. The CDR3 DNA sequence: TGTGCCAGCAGTTACGGCAGGGTGGGCTATGGCTACACCTTC. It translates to CASSYGRVGYGYTF.

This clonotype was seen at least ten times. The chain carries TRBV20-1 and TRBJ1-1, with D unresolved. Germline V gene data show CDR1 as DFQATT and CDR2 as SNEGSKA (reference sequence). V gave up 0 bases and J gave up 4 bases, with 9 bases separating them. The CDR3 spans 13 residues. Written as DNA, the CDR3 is TGCAGTGCTAGAGATCAAGGCGGCACTGAAGCTTTCTTT. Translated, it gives CSARDQGGTEAFF.

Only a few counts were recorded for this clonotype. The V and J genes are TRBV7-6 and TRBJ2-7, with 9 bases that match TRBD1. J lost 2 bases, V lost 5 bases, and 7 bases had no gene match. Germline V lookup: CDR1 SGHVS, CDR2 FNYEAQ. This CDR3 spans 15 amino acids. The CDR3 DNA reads TGTGCCAGCAGCCAGGAGACAGGGGGGGCCTACGAGCAGTACTTC. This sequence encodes CASSQETGGAYEQYF. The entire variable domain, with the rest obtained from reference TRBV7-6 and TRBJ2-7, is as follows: GAGVSQSPRYKVTKRGQDVALRCDPISGHVSLYWYRQALGQGPEFLTYFNYEAQQDKSGLPNDRFSAERPEGSISTLTIQRTEQRDSAMYRCASSQETGGAYEQYFGPGTRLTVT.

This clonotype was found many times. CDR3 sequence (DNA): TGCAGTGCTAGAGATAAAGACTTTCAAGAGACCCAGTACTTC. It yields the protein CSARDKDFQETQYF. The rearrangement joins TRBV20-1 to TRBJ2-5; no firm D call. The CDR3 is made up of 14 amino acids. V lost 0 bases and J 2 bases, leaving 10 bases between the germline ends. CDR1 is DFQATT and CDR2 is SNEGSKA in the germline V gene (reference sequence).

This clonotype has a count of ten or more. CDR3: CASSRTHTEAFF. In DNA form, the CDR3 reads TGCGCCAGCAGCAGAACTCACACTGAAGCTTTCTTT. V is TRBV5-1 and J is TRBJ1-1; D call uncertain. V was shortened by 4 bases and J by 3 bases, with 7 bases between the two germline ends. The CDR3 runs 12 residues. From germline, CDR1 is SGHRS and CDR2 YFSETQ.

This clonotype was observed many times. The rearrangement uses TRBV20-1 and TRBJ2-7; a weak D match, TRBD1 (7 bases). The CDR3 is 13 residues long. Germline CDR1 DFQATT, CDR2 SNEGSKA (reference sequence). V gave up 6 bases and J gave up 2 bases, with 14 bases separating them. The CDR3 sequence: CSAMRDRPYEQYF. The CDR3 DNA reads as TGCAGTGCCATGCGGGACAGACCCTACGAGCAGTACTTC.

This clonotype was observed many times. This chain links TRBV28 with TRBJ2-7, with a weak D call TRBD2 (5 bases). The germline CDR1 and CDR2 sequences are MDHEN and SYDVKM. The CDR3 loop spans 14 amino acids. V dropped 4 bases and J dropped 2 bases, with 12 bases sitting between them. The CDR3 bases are TGTGCCAGCAGTTCCGGGGAATCCGCCTACGAGCAGTACTTC. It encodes CASSSGESAYEQYF.

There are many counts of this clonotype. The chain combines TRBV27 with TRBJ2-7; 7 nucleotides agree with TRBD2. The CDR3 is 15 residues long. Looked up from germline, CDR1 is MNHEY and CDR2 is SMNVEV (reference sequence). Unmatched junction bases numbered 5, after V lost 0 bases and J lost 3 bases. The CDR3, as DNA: TGTGCCAGCAGTTTATCGCAGGGCGGGAGCTACGAGCAGTACTTC. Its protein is CASSLSQGGSYEQYF.

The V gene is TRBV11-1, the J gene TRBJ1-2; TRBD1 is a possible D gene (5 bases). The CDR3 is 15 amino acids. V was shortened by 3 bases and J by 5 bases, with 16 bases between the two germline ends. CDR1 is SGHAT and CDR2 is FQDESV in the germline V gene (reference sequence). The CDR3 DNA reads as TGTGCCAGCAGCTTCCTTCACCCGACAGAGTATGGCTACACCTTC. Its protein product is CASSFLHPTEYGYTF.

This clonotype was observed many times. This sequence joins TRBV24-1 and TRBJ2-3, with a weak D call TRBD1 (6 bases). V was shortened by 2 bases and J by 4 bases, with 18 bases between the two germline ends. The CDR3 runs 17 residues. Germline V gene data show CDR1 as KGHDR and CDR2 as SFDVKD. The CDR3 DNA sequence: TGTGCCACCAGTGATTCCGGACAGCCCAAAGCGGCAGATACGCAGTATTTT. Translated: CATSDSGQPKAADTQYF.

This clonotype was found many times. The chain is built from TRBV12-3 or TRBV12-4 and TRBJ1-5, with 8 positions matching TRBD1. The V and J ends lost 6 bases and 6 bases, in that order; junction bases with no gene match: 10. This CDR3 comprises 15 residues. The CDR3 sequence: CASSPPDRVGQPQHF. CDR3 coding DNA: TGTGCCAGCAGCCCCCCGGACAGGGTCGGTCAGCCCCAGCATTTT.

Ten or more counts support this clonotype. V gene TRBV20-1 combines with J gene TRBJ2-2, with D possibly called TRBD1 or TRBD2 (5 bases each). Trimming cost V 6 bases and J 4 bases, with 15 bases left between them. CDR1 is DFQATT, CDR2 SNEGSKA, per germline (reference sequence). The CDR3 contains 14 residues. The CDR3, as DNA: TGCAGTGCCTCTGAGGGACCTTCCACCGGGGAGCTGTTTTTT. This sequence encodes CSASEGPSTGELFF.

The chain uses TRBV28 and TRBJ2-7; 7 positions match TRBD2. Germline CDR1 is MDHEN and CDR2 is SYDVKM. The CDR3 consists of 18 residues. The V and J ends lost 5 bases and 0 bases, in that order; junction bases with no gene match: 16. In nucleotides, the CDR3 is TGTGCCAGCAGTCGTGGCGTCCTGAGCGGGAAACTCTCCTACGAGCAGTACTTC. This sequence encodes CASSRGVLSGKLSYEQYF.

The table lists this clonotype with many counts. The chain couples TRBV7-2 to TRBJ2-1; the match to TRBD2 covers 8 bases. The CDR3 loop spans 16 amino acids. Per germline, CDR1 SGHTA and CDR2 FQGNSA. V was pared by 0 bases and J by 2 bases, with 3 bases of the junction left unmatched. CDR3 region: CASSLAQAGAYNEQFF. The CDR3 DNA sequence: TGTGCCAGCAGCTTAGCGCAAGCGGGAGCCTACAATGAGCAGTTCTTC.

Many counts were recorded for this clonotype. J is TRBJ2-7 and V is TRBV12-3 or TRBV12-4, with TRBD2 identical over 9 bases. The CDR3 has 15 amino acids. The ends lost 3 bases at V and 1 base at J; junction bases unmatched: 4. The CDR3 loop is CASSFRSGGSYEQYF. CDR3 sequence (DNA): TGTGCCAGCAGTTTCAGGAGCGGGGGGTCCTACGAGCAGTACTTC.

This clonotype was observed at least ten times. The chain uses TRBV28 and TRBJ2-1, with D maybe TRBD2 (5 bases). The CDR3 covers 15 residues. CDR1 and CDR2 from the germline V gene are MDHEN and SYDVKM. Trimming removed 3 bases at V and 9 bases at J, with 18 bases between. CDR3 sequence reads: CASSFSPDRRGEQFF. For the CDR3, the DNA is TGTGCCAGCAGTTTCTCCCCGGACCGCCGGGGTGAGCAGTTCTTC.